These 10 T cell receptor beta chains came from one sample sequenced in a study of T cells in Graves' hyperthyroidism and ophthalmopathy. The CDR3 regions of TCR beta were amplified from RNA transcripts. The TCR CDR3 was amplified in a first-round RT-PCR using the HTBI primer set. One entry per CDR3 protein results from TCRdb running MiXCR on the multiplex PCR reads. The sample includes around 300,000 distinct CDR3 sequences, approximately 13% seen only once; the top ten take around 23%. Material for sequencing was blood. Receptors were obtained from a young woman with Graves' hyperthyroidism.

This clonotype was counted a few times. The V and J genes are TRBV28 and TRBJ1-2; no reliable D call. Trimming pared 6 bases from V and 6 bases from J, leaving 11 bases between. The CDR3 covers 12 residues. Germline V gene lookup returns CDR1 MDHEN and CDR2 SYDVKM. CDR3 in amino acids: CASRRDTHGYTF. The CDR3 DNA reads as TGTGCCAGCAGGAGGGATACCCATGGCTACACCTTC.

This sequence joins TRBV6-1 and TRBJ2-5; D ambiguous. The CDR3 has 13 amino acids. Germline V gene lookup returns CDR1 MNHNS and CDR2 SASEGT. With 7 bases removed from V and 2 bases from J, the gap between germline ends came to 11 bases. The CDR3 is CASNSRAQETQYF. The CDR3 DNA reads TGTGCCAGCAACTCCCGGGCTCAAGAGACCCAGTACTTC.

The V call is TRBV7-9, the J call TRBJ2-7; TRBD2 matches 13 bases. The CDR3 extends over 16 amino acids. With V trimmed by 5 bases and J by 3 bases, 7 bases remained unmatched. Germline CDR1 reads SEHNR; CDR2 reads FQNEAQ (reference sequence). CDR3 sequence (DNA): TGTGCCAGCAGCCCGCCTTGGACTAGCGGGAGCTACGAGCAGTACTTC. This gives the protein CASSPPWTSGSYEQYF.

This clonotype was detected ten times or more. This chain joins TRBV5-6 and TRBJ1-1; perhaps TRBD1 as D (6 bases). Germline V lookup: CDR1 SGHDT, CDR2 YYEEEE. Trimming left V 4 bases short and J 0 bases short, with 16 bases between. This CDR3 spans 16 amino acids. CDR3 sequence reads: CASSPIQGRLNTEAFF. CDR3 coding DNA: TGTGCCAGCAGCCCAATCCAGGGGAGGCTGAACACTGAAGCTTTCTTT. Full variable domain (rest looked up from reference TRBV5-6 and TRBJ1-1): DAGVTQSPTHLIKTRGQQVTLRCSPKSGHDTVSWYQQALGQGPQFIFQYYEEEERQRGNFPDRFSGHQFPNYSSELNVNALLLGDSALYLCASSPIQGRLNTEAFFGQGTRLTVV.

The count of this clonotype is one. A single base separates this from a much larger clone, so it may be a read error. The rearrangement uses TRBV14 and TRBJ2-3; possible D gene TRBD2, 5 bases. The germline V gene encodes CDR1 SGHDN and CDR2 FVKESK. The CDR3 is 12 amino acids. The CDR3 sequence is CASSRSADTQCF. CDR3 bases: TGTGCCAGCAGCCGTAGCGCAGATACGCAGTGTTTT.

This clonotype was seen ten or more times. V usage is TRBV7-8 and J usage is TRBJ2-2; D is perhaps TRBD2 (5 bases). The CDR3 length is 17 residues. The V gene's germline CDR1 is SGHVS and CDR2 FQNEAQ. V was pared by 5 bases and J by 6 bases, with 22 bases between. This CDR3 reads CASSRTPSSPQSGELFF. In DNA, the CDR3 is TGTGCCAGCAGCCGGACTCCCTCCAGCCCCCAATCCGGGGAGCTGTTTTTT.

The chain has TRBV29-1 and TRBJ1-2; no definite D call. V lost 6 bases to trimming and J lost 2 bases, with 13 bases between them. CDR1 is SQVTM and CDR2 is ANQGSEA in the germline V gene. The length of the CDR3 is 13 residues. For the CDR3, the DNA is TGCAGCGTCCTCCCTCCGACCAACTATGGCTACACCTTC. This encodes CSVLPPTNYGYTF.

This clonotype was recorded a few times. The rearrangement uses TRBV3-1 and TRBJ2-5, with TRBD1 matching over 9 bases. The CDR3 extends over 15 amino acids. CDR1 is LGHDT and CDR2 is YNNKEL in the germline V gene (reference sequence). With 7 bases clipped from V and 5 bases from J, the junction kept 11 bases outside the gene matches. The CDR3 nucleotides read TGTGCCAGCACCCGACGACAGGGGGGTGCGGAGACCCAGTACTTC. Translated: CASTRRQGGAETQYF.

This clonotype was seen repeatedly, ten times or more. CDR3 sequence reads: CSARDIGQGPDTQYF. The CDR3 DNA reads as TGCAGTGCTAGAGATATAGGACAGGGACCAGATACGCAGTATTTT. This chain uses TRBV20-1 with TRBJ2-3; TRBD1 agrees at 8 bases. This CDR3 has 15 residues. The germline CDR1 and CDR2 sequences are DFQATT and SNEGSKA (reference sequence). V shed 0 bases and J 4 bases; nucleotides not matched to a gene: 6.

This clonotype was seen ten or more times. The chain links TRBV15 to TRBJ1-1, with D perhaps matching TRBD1 (5 bases). The CDR3 is 16 amino acids. CDR1 is LNHNV and CDR2 is YYDKDF in the germline V gene (reference sequence). Trimming removed 2 bases from V and 6 bases from J, with 19 bases in between. The CDR3 protein is CATSRHGGHREAEAFF. The DNA of the CDR3 is TGTGCCACCAGCAGACATGGAGGACATCGGGAGGCTGAAGCTTTCTTT.